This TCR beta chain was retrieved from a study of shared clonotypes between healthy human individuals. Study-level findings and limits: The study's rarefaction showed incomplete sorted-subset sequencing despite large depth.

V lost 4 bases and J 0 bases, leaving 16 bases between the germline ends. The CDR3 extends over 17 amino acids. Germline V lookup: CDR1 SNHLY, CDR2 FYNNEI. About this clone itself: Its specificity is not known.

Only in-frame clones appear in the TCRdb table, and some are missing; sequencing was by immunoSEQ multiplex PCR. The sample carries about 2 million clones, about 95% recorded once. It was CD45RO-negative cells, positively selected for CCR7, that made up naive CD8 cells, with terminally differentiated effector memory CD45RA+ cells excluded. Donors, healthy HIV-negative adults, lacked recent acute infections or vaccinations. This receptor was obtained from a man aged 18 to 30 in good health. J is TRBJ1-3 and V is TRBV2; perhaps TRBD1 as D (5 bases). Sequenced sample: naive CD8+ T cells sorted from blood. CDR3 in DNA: TGTGCCAGCAGTGGGTGGTTGACAGACCCCTCTGGAAACACCATATATTTT. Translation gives CASSGWLTDPSGNTIYF.